The next 18 T cell receptor beta chains were all read from a single sample in a study of Graves' ophthalmopathy and Graves' hyperthyroidism. CDR3 regions of TCR beta were amplified from RNA transcripts. RT-PCR was first run with HTBI primers, then multiplex PCR in a second round. TCRdb re-called the multiplex PCR reads with MiXCR, one entry per CDR3 protein. The sample consists of 300,000 to 400,000 distinct CDR3 sequences, about 18% of them appearing once. The sequenced sample was peripheral blood. These receptor sequences come from an adult woman with stable Graves' hyperthyroidism.

The chain combines TRBV2 with TRBJ2-7, with TRBD1 matching over 9 bases. With 6 bases clipped from V and 3 bases from J, the junction kept 6 bases outside the gene matches. Germline CDR1 SNHLY, CDR2 FYNNEI. This CDR3 region has 14 residues. The CDR3 nucleotides are TGTGCCAGCAGGTGGACAGGGGACATCTACGAGCAGTACTTC. Amino acid sequence: CASRWTGDIYEQYF.

At least ten counts were recorded for this clonotype. The chain links TRBV7-8 to TRBJ1-6; D possibly corresponds to TRBD1 (5 bases). There are 14 residues in the CDR3. The germline CDR1 and CDR2 sequences are SGHVS and FQNEAQ. The V end lost 5 bases, the J end lost 8 bases, and 13 bases lay between the germline ends. CDR3 in amino acids: CASSPRGFHSPLHF. The CDR3 coding sequence is TGTGCCAGCAGCCCGCGGGGGTTTCATTCACCCCTCCACTTT.

With regard to this clonotype: This could be a read error, since a much larger clone is one nucleotide away. The chain has TRBV4-2 and TRBJ2-7; 9 bases are a match to TRBD1. This CDR3 region has 15 residues. Germline V gives CDR1 LGHNA, CDR2 YNFKEQ. The CDR3 coding sequence is TGTGCCAGCTGCCAAGCCCGGGACAGGGTATCTGAGCAGTACTTC. Amino acids: CASCQARDRVSEQYF.

The table lists this clonotype with many counts. The chain recombines TRBV2 with TRBJ1-2; weak D call: TRBD1 (6 bases). The CDR3 has 15 amino acids. Germline V gene sequence: CDR1 SNHLY, CDR2 FYNNEI. Trimming removed 6 bases from V and 4 bases from J, with 18 bases in between. The CDR3 reads CASSLQPGHPYGYTF. The CDR3 DNA is TGTGCCAGCAGCCTACAACCGGGACACCCCTATGGCTACACCTTC.

This clonotype occurred many times. CDR3: CASSLVLSGGENEQYF. CDR3 coding DNA: TGCGCCAGCAGCTTGGTTTTATCAGGGGGAGAGAACGAGCAGTACTTC. The chain recombines TRBV5-1 with TRBJ2-7; 7 bases are shared with TRBD1. The germline V gene has CDR1 SGHRS and CDR2 YFSETQ. The CDR3 spans 16 residues. The V segment lost 0 bases and the J segment 5 bases; nucleotides outside the gene matches: 11.

The table lists this clonotype with many counts. The chain employs TRBV5-8 and TRBJ1-3; perhaps TRBD1 as D (5 bases). The germline V gene encodes CDR1 SGHTS and CDR2 YDEGEE. V was clipped by 5 bases and J by 4 bases, with 13 bases between them. CDR3 length equals 14 residues. The CDR3 loop is CASSAGRPGNTIYF. DNA for the CDR3: TGTGCCAGCAGTGCGGGACGTCCCGGAAACACCATATATTTT.

In this sample, this clonotype turned up many times. V gene TRBV29-1 combines with J gene TRBJ2-5, with 10 bases that match TRBD1. With 1 base clipped from V and 3 bases from J, the junction kept 8 bases outside the gene matches. The CDR3 is 16 amino acids. Germline V CDR1 and CDR2: SQVTM, ANQGSEA. Here the CDR3 DNA reads TGCAGCGTTGAAGGAAGACAGGGGGCTTTGGAAGAGACCCAGTACTTC. Translation: CSVEGRQGALEETQYF.

This clonotype was picked up a small number of times. The CDR3 loop reads CASSPQGFQPQHF. In nucleotides, the CDR3 is TGTGCCAGCAGCCCCCAGGGGTTTCAGCCCCAGCATTTT. The chain employs TRBV7-9 and TRBJ1-5; weak D call: TRBD1 (6 bases). This CDR3 has 13 amino acids. Trimming pared 5 bases from V and 6 bases from J, leaving 11 bases between. The V gene's germline CDR1 is SEHNR and CDR2 FQNEAQ (reference sequence).

In its sample, this clonotype was seen many times. A read error is possible here, since a much larger clone lies one base away. The rearrangement uses TRBV13 and TRBJ1-2; TRBD1 matches 7 bases. CDR3 length: 13 amino acids. With 3 bases clipped from V and 3 bases from J, the junction kept 1 base outside the gene matches. The V gene's germline CDR1 is PRHDT and CDR2 FYEKMQ (reference sequence). The CDR3 DNA reads as TGTGCCAGCAGCTTGACAGGGTACTATGGCTACACCTTC. Amino acid sequence: CASSLTGYYGYTF.

This CDR3 is CASSLGWTVTEAFF. As DNA, the CDR3 is TGTGCCAGCAGTTTAGGGTGGACAGTCACTGAAGCTTTCTTT. The gene calls are TRBV12-3 or TRBV12-4 and TRBJ1-1, with D possibly TRBD1 on 6 matching bases. V lost 1 base and J lost 4, with 10 bases in between. CDR3 length: 14 amino acids.

This clonotype was recorded at least ten times. The V gene is TRBV30, the J gene TRBJ1-5; 7 bases agree with TRBD1. From germline, CDR1 is GTSNPN and CDR2 SVGIG (reference sequence). The CDR3 contains 15 residues. The trim removed 1 base at V and 6 bases at J, leaving 9 bases unmatched. CDR3 coding DNA: TGTGCCTGGAGTGGCCGACAGGGAATCGCTCAGCCCCAGCATTTT. Protein sequence: CAWSGRQGIAQPQHF.

V and J are TRBV19 and TRBJ2-5; 13 bases fit TRBD2. The CDR3 runs 16 residues. With V trimmed by 3 bases and J by 4 bases, 5 bases remained unmatched. Looked up from germline, CDR1 is LNHDA and CDR2 is SQIVND (reference sequence). The CDR3 protein is CASSMRTSGSGETQYF. CDR3 coding DNA: TGTGCCAGTAGTATGAGGACTAGCGGGAGTGGAGAGACCCAGTACTTC.

This clonotype came up many times. V usage is TRBV7-9 and J usage is TRBJ1-1, with TRBD1 matching 7 bases. The V segment lost 8 bases and the J segment 5 bases; nucleotides outside the gene matches: 23. The germline CDR1 and CDR2 sequences are SEHNR and FQNEAQ (reference sequence). The CDR3 is made up of 18 amino acids. The CDR3 nucleotides read TGTGCCAGCGGCCCTGGGAAGTACCGAGGGGGCCTGGGGACTGAAGCTTTCTTT. Residues: CASGPGKYRGGLGTEAFF.

The DNA for the CDR3 is TGTGCCAGCAGCTTAGATACGGGTGCCGGGGAGCTGTTTTTT. This encodes CASSLDTGAGELFF. This chain joins TRBV11-2 and TRBJ2-2, with D hard to call. Trimming cost V 0 bases and J 6 bases, with 8 bases left between them. The CDR3 is 14 residues long. CDR1 is SGHAT and CDR2 is FQNNGV in the germline V gene.

This clonotype was counted at least ten times. V gene TRBV12-3 or TRBV12-4 combines with J gene TRBJ2-7, with 7 bases lining up with TRBD1. The trim removed 5 bases at V and 5 bases at J, leaving 6 bases unmatched. The CDR3 spans 13 residues. The CDR3 nucleotides read TGTGCCAGCAGTCTACAGGGGTTCCACGAGCAGTACTTC. Protein product: CASSLQGFHEQYF.

The rearrangement uses TRBV12-3 or TRBV12-4 and TRBJ1-1; D not certain. This CDR3 is built from 12 residues. Between the trimmed V and J ends, which lost 7 bases and 8 bases, there was a span of 14 bases. The CDR3 is CASTNSATEAFF. DNA of the CDR3: TGTGCCAGCACCAACAGTGCTACCGAAGCTTTCTTT.

Many counts were recorded for this clonotype. The gene calls are TRBV6-5 and TRBJ2-7, with TRBD2 as a possible D gene (6 bases). V lost 7 bases to trimming and J lost 9 bases, with 28 bases between them. The CDR3 consists of 16 residues. Germline CDR1 reads MNHEY; CDR2 reads SVGAGI. As DNA, the CDR3 is TGTGCCAGCACCCTGGGGACGACTAGAATCCCTGTATGGCAGTACTTC. Amino acids: CASTLGTTRIPVWQYF.

The J gene is TRBJ1-1, the V gene TRBV3-1; no reliable D call. The CDR3 totals 15 residues. Trimming removed 5 bases from V and 1 base from J, with 14 bases in between. Per germline, CDR1 LGHDT and CDR2 YNNKEL (reference sequence). As DNA, the CDR3 is TGTGCCAGCAGCTCCAGAGGCACGAGGAACACTGAAGCTTTCTTT. Translated, it gives CASSSRGTRNTEAFF.